The 16 T cell receptor beta chains below all came from one sample that was sequenced in a study of siplizumab effects on memory and regulatory T cells. Here immunoSEQ multiplex PCR was the method, and the copy in TCRdb shows in-frame clones only, minus some. The sample has approximately 100,000 clones; around 95% are singletons. What was sequenced was Tregs sorted from blood. Source of these receptors: a human donor in good health.

J is TRBJ2-5 and V is TRBV4-2; TRBD2 matches 9 bases. The DNA end is a closer match to TRBJ2-7, so the J assignment may be wrong. The CDR3 extends over 16 amino acids. Germline CDR1 and CDR2: LGHNA and YNFKEQ. The CDR3 reads CASSQDGRGRAYEQYF. The CDR3 coding sequence is TGTGCCAGCAGCCAAGATGGTCGCGGGAGGGCCTACGAGCAGTACTTC.

J is TRBJ1-1 and V is TRBV10-2; weak D call: TRBD1 (5 bases). CDR3 length: 15 amino acids. Trimming left V 3 bases short and J 1 base short, with 12 bases between. Germline V gene lookup returns CDR1 WSHSY and CDR2 SAAADI. The CDR3 region is CASSDSGYWNTEAFF. DNA for the CDR3: TGCGCCAGCAGTGACTCAGGGTACTGGAACACTGAAGCTTTCTTT.

This clone came up a few times. The V gene is TRBV6-5, the J gene TRBJ2-1, with 9 bases aligning to TRBD2. This CDR3 is 16 amino acids long. Germline trimming cut 2 bases from V and 4 bases from J; bases unmatched to any gene: 6. The germline V gene encodes CDR1 MNHEY and CDR2 SVGAGI. CDR3 region: CASSYAGTSRYNEQFF. DNA for the CDR3: TGTGCCAGCAGTTACGCCGGGACTAGCAGATACAATGAGCAGTTCTTC.

The genes are TRBV28 and TRBJ1-5, with 7 bases lining up with TRBD1. CDR3 size: 21 residues. Germline CDR1 is MDHEN and CDR2 is SYDVKM. Trimming removed 6 bases from V and 0 bases from J; junction bases left unmatched: 23. The CDR3 loop reads CASSLGSPDRAGIYSNQPQHF. The CDR3 coding sequence is TGTGCCAGCAGCCTCGGATCCCCTGACAGGGCTGGAATCTATAGCAATCAGCCCCAGCATTTT.

The chain is built from TRBV6-5 and TRBJ2-6; no firm D call. Trimming stripped 5 bases from V and 2 bases from J, with 10 bases between. CDR1 and CDR2 from the germline V gene are MNHEY and SVGAGI. This CDR3 is built from 15 residues. This chain's CDR3 is CASSQTWAGANVLTF. CDR3 nucleotide sequence: TGTGCCAGCAGTCAGACTTGGGCTGGGGCCAACGTCCTGACTTTC.

This clone has only one observation. The rearrangement joins TRBV7-2 to TRBJ1-4, with D unclear. Germline loops: CDR1 SGHTA, CDR2 FQGNSA. The length of the CDR3 is 15 residues. The germline V and J ends were trimmed by 1 base and 3 bases, with 9 bases remaining between them. DNA of the CDR3: TGTGCCAGCAGCTTAGGATCTCTACCTAATGAAAAACTGTTTTTT. Protein product: CASSLGSLPNEKLFF.

The V gene is TRBV27, the J gene TRBJ2-3, with 10 bases lining up with TRBD2. The CDR3 has 17 residues. The junction had 13 bases not matched to a gene; V was cut back by 8 bases and J by 2 bases. CDR1 is MNHEY and CDR2 is SMNVEV in the germline V gene (reference sequence). The CDR3 region has the DNA TGTGCCAGCCAACCGGCGGGGCTAGCGGGAGTCACAGATACGCAGTATTTT. Translation gives CASQPAGLAGVTDTQYF.

The chain employs TRBV19 and TRBJ2-5; TRBD2 might be the D (7 bases). The V end was cut by 6 bases, the J end by 0 bases, with 14 bases between. The germline V gene encodes CDR1 LNHDA and CDR2 SQIVND (reference sequence). The CDR3 is 15 amino acids. The CDR3 nucleotides are TGTGCCAGTAGCCGGGGGGCAGGGAACCAAGAGACCCAGTACTTC. Its translation is CASSRGAGNQETQYF.

J is TRBJ2-7 and V is TRBV7-8; TRBD2 agrees at 7 bases. Germline lookup yields CDR1 SGHVS and CDR2 FQNEAQ. The CDR3 extends over 18 amino acids. Trimming cost V 1 base and J 4 bases; bases outside gene matches: 16. The CDR3 DNA reads TGTGCCAGCAGCTTAGGGGGCTGGGTATCCAGCGGGATGTACGAGCAGTACTTC. It yields the protein CASSLGGWVSSGMYEQYF.

The sample holds one count of this clone. The V gene is TRBV6-6, the J gene TRBJ2-6; possibly TRBD1 for D (5 bases). Germline assignment: CDR1 MNHNY and CDR2 SVGAGI (reference sequence). The V gene lost 8 bases and the J gene lost 1 base, with 12 bases spanning the gap. This CDR3 is 15 amino acids long. CDR3 DNA: TGTGCCAGCGCTCTCGACAGATCTGGGGCCAACGTCCTGACTTTC. It yields the protein CASALDRSGANVLTF.

The J gene is TRBJ1-5, the V gene TRBV19, with 7 positions matching TRBD1. The germline gives CDR1 LNHDA, CDR2 SQIVND (reference sequence). This CDR3 is 13 amino acids long. Trimming removed 6 bases from V and 9 bases from J; junction bases left unmatched: 8. CDR3 nucleotide sequence: TGTGCCAGTAGCTACAGGGGTTTACGGCCCCAGCATTTT. Its translation: CASSYRGLRPQHF.

The chain joins TRBV12-5 to TRBJ2-1; D unresolved. This CDR3 comprises 13 residues. V gave up 0 bases and J gave up 9 bases, with 9 bases separating them. From germline, CDR1 is LGHNT and CDR2 FRNRAP. The CDR3 is CASGLVYESEQFF. CDR3 DNA: TGTGCTAGTGGTTTGGTTTATGAGTCTGAGCAGTTCTTC.

V gene TRBV5-1 combines with J gene TRBJ1-4; the D is unclear. The CDR3 extends over 14 amino acids. Per the germline V gene, CDR1 is SGHRS and CDR2 is YFSETQ. V lost 1 base, J lost 5 bases, and 9 bases lay in between. The CDR3 nucleotides read TGCGCCAGCAGCTTGTCTCCGGAGAATGAAAAACTGTTTTTT. Residues: CASSLSPENEKLFF.

The chain combines TRBV5-4 with TRBJ2-7; D call uncertain. This CDR3 is built from 13 residues. From germline, CDR1 is SGHNT and CDR2 YYREEE (reference sequence). V dropped 0 bases and J dropped 3 bases, with 7 bases sitting between them. For the CDR3, the DNA is TGTGCCAGCAGCTTGGCGAACAGCTACGAGCAGTACTTC. Protein product: CASSLANSYEQYF.

The V gene is TRBV25-1, the J gene TRBJ1-1; the D is unclear. CDR3 size: 16 residues. Germline V gives CDR1 MGHDK, CDR2 SYGVNS. With 0 bases removed from V and 0 bases from J, the gap between germline ends came to 11 bases. The chain's CDR3 is CASSEYGRPLNTEAFF. CDR3 nucleotides: TGTGCCAGCAGTGAATATGGCAGACCCTTGAACACTGAAGCTTTCTTT.

The rearrangement links TRBV27 to TRBJ2-5; TRBD2 agrees at 7 bases. V trimming: 6 bases; J trimming: 3 bases; junction bases outside the gene matches: 4. This CDR3 region has 13 residues. Germline CDR1 and CDR2: MNHEY and SMNVEV (reference sequence). The CDR3 DNA follows: TGTGCCAGCAGATCCAGCGGGAAAGAGACCCAGTACTTC. Translating it yields CASRSSGKETQYF.